The 12 T cell receptor beta chains reported below all come from one sample, sequenced in a study of blood T cell repertoires in COVID-19 (dated by TCRdb to the early 2020s). To prepare the library, the immunoSEQ multiplex PCR assay was applied. The immuneACCESS repertoire file appears here via TCRdb, limited to in-frame rearrangements. These files lack a portion of the clones; in checked studies, under half of the deficit traces to unresolved V genes, and the cause of the others is not known. This sample gives 200,000 to 300,000 clones in total; 75% to 90% of them show up just once. In total, the top ten clones hold around 11% of the sample. What was sequenced was peripheral blood. These receptors all stem from a woman in her sixties or seventies with active or convalescent COVID-19.

V usage is TRBV30 and J usage is TRBJ1-5, with 7 nucleotides matching TRBD1. The germline gives CDR1 GTSNPN, CDR2 SVGIG (reference sequence). The ends lost 3 bases at V and 8 bases at J; junction bases unmatched: 13. The CDR3 contains 15 residues. In DNA form, the CDR3 reads TGTGCCTGGAGCGATGGGACAGCAGCCCCTGAGCCCCAGCATTTT. Translating it yields CAWSDGTAAPEPQHF.

The gene calls are TRBV18 and TRBJ1-6; the D is unclear. V was shortened by 1 base and J by 4 bases, with 14 bases between the two germline ends. The CDR3 spans 17 residues. Germline V CDR1 and CDR2: KGHSH, LQKENI. CDR3 loop: CASSPLPVQLYNSPLHF. In DNA form, the CDR3 reads TGTGCCAGCTCACCACTTCCGGTACAGCTTTATAATTCACCCCTCCACTTT.

The chain recombines TRBV3-1 (or the pseudogene TRBV3-2) with TRBJ2-2; 9 nucleotides line up with TRBD2. Germline values: CDR1 LGHDT, CDR2 YNNKEL (reference sequence). V lost 1 base and J lost 5; bases outside the gene matches: 2. CDR3 length: 15 residues. The CDR3 DNA reads TGTGCCAGCAGCCAAGGACTAGCGGTTACCGGGGAGCTGTTTTTT. It is translated as CASSQGLAVTGELFF.

This clone occurred once. The chain uses TRBV6-5 and TRBJ2-5, with D possibly being TRBD2 (5 bases). From germline, CDR1 is MNHEY and CDR2 SVGAGI. V shed 8 bases and J shed 5 bases, with 15 bases lying between them. The CDR3 sequence is 13 residues long. CDR3 nucleotide sequence: TGTGCCAGCTTCGGGCTGGGAGCGGAGACCCAGTACTTC. This encodes CASFGLGAETQYF.

The J gene is TRBJ1-2, the V gene TRBV19, with 12 bases aligning to TRBD1. V lost 1 base to trimming and J lost 3 bases; unmatched junction nucleotides: 3. The CDR3 totals 16 residues. The germline V gene encodes CDR1 LNHDA and CDR2 SQIVND (reference sequence). The CDR3 bases are TGTGCCAGTAGTATAGGGGGGACAGGGGGCGACTATGGCTACACCTTC. Translating gives CASSIGGTGGDYGYTF.

The chain recombines TRBV6-5 with TRBJ1-2; 9 positions agree with TRBD1. Germline trimming cut 6 bases from V and 2 bases from J; bases unmatched to any gene: 7. Per the germline V gene, CDR1 is MNHEY and CDR2 is SVGAGI. The CDR3 has 15 amino acids. The CDR3 sequence: CASRPDRGGNYGYTF. Written as DNA, the CDR3 is TGTGCCAGCAGGCCGGACAGGGGCGGAAACTATGGCTACACCTTC.

This clone was seen once. The rearrangement links TRBV30 to TRBJ2-1; 9 bases map to TRBD2. With 3 bases clipped from V and 7 bases from J, the junction kept 10 bases outside the gene matches. The CDR3 runs 15 residues. Germline CDR1 and CDR2: GTSNPN and SVGIG (reference sequence). CDR3 sequence reads: CAWSRRGGGGNEQFF. The CDR3 bases are TGTGCCTGGAGCCGCCGGGGCGGGGGGGGTAATGAGCAGTTCTTC.

V usage is TRBV29-1 and J usage is TRBJ1-2, with a possible D match to TRBD1 (6 bases). The V end was cut by 6 bases, the J end by 6 bases, with 23 bases between. The CDR3 sequence is 15 residues long. Per the germline V gene, CDR1 is SQVTM and CDR2 is ANQGSEA. CDR3 bases: TGCAGCGTATATAGTGAACAGGGCCCAAAGCATGGCTACACCTTC. Amino acid sequence: CSVYSEQGPKHGYTF.

Only a few counts were recorded for this clone. The gene calls are TRBV6-5 and TRBJ1-2; TRBD1 is a possible D gene (6 bases). CDR1 is MNHEY and CDR2 is SVGAGI in the germline V gene. The CDR3 is made up of 14 amino acids. Deletions cut 5 bases from V and 0 bases from J, with 10 bases between. CDR3 in DNA: TGTGCCAGCAGTCTAGGACAGACTAACTATGGCTACACCTTC. Protein: CASSLGQTNYGYTF.

This clone was seen only once. This rearrangement joins TRBV9 to TRBJ1-2, with 10 bases matching TRBD1. This CDR3 comprises 17 residues. Germline CDR1 and CDR2: SGDLS and YYNGEE. J gave up 4 bases and V 1 base, and 10 bases lay outside the gene matches. In nucleotides, the CDR3 is TGTGCCAGCAGCGTATGGCAGGACAGGGGGGGAACCTATGGCTACACCTTC. Its translation: CASSVWQDRGGTYGYTF.

The V and J genes are TRBV30 and TRBJ2-2, with 7 bases fitting TRBD2. The CDR3 is made up of 14 amino acids. V lost 3 bases and J lost 0; bases outside the gene matches: 1. Germline V gene sequence: CDR1 GTSNPN, CDR2 SVGIG (reference sequence). In DNA, the CDR3 is TGTGCCTGGAGGGCGGGGGCGAACACCGGGGAGCTGTTTTTT. Its protein product is CAWRAGANTGELFF.

J is TRBJ2-7 and V is TRBV30; possible D gene TRBD1, 6 bases. The V gene lost 1 base and the J gene lost 1 base, with 14 bases spanning the gap. Per germline, CDR1 GTSNPN and CDR2 SVGIG (reference sequence). CDR3 length equals 15 residues. Here the CDR3 DNA reads TGTGCCTGGAGTGATCCGGGACACCTTTCCTACGAGCAGTACTTC. This encodes CAWSDPGHLSYEQYF.